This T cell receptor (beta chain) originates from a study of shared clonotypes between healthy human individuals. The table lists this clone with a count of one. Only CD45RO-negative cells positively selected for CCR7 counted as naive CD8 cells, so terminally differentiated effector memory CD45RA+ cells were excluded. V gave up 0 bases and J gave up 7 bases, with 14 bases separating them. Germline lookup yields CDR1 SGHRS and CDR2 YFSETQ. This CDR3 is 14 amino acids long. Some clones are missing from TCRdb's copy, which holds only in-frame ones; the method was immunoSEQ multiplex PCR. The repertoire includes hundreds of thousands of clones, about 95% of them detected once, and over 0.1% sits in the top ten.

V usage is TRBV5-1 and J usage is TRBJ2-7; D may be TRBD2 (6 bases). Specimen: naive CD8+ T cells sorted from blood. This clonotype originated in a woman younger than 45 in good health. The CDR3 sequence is CASSLEGGTGEQYF. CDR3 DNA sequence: TGCGCCAGCAGCTTGGAGGGCGGGACGGGGGAGCAGTACTTC.